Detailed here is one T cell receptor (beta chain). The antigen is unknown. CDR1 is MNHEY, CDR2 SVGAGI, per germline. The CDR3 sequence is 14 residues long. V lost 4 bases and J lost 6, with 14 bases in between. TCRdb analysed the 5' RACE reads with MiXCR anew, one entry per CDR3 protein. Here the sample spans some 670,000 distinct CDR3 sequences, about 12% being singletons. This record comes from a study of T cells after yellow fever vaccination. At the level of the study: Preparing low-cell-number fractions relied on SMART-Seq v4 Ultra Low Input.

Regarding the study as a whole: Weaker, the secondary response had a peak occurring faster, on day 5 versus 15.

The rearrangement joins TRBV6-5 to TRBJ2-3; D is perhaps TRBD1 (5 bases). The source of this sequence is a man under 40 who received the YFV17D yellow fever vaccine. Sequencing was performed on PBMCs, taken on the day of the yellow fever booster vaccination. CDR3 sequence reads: CASSSQQPGDTQYF. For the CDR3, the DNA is TGTGCCAGCAGTTCTCAGCAGCCAGGGGATACGCAGTATTTT.